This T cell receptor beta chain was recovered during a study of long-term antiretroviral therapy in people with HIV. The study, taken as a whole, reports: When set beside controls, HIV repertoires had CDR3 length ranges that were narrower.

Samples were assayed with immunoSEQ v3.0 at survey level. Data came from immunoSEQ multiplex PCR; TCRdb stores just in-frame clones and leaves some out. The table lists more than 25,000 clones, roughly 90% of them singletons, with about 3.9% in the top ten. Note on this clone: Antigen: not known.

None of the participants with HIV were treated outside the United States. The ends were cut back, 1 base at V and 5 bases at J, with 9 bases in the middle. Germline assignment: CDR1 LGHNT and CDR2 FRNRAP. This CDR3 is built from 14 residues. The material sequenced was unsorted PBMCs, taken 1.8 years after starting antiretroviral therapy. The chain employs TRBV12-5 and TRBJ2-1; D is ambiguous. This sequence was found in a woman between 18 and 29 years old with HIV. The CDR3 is CASGLGLQDNEQFF. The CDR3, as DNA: TGTGCTAGTGGTTTGGGCCTACAAGACAATGAGCAGTTCTTC.